This TCR beta chain was obtained from a study of blood T cells in healthy people across ages (dated by TCRdb to 2014 to 2015). For the wider study: In model experiments, template switching captured roughly one uniquely barcoded TCR beta cDNA molecule for every two T cells. Age-related changes in TCR beta repertoire diversity were measured in the study by deep sequencing normalized with unique cDNA molecular identifiers. For two donors (one aged 18 to 29 and one aged 80 or older), the study analyzed two additional independent replicas of 1 million unique cDNA reads from the same blood draw. Four age groups were formed from the donors: young (average approximately 15 years), middle-aged (roughly 38), aged (over 55) and long-lived (about 80).

Receptor libraries were prepared by 5' RACE. For sequencing, an Illumina HiSeq 2500 was employed. A second PCR of about 6 to 12 cycles was run with a J-beta primer mix and a sample-barcoded 5' primer. A unique molecular identifier was introduced onto each TCR beta cDNA molecule by a template-switch 5' adaptor carrying 12 random nucleotides. Each sample yielded at least 2.5 million CDR3-containing paired-end reads. First-strand cDNA was synthesized from all RNA with the Mint cDNA synthesis kit, primed by a TRBC-specific oligonucleotide. All cDNA was treated with uracil-DNA glycosylase and then went through a first 18-cycle PCR with the universal primers M1SS and BC2_uni_R. Per the original workflow: For normalization, 1 million high-quality reads were randomly selected from each sample, with every read carrying a distinct molecular identifier. Reads with shared molecular identifiers were discarded instead of being binned into consensus sequences. MiTCR, with a Q25 quality threshold and the strictest error-elimination algorithm, was used for CDR3 identification, clonotype clustering and error correction. A nonparametric unseen species model using Euler transformation provided a lower-bound estimate of total TCR beta diversity. The public reads were run again by TCRdb, first through fastp at Q25 and then through MiXCR, and only productive beta chains were kept. Rows matching on CDR3 protein sequence are summarized as one entry with the most common DNA and genes. The authors' filters were not applied to this entry. This sample holds 760,000 or so distinct CDR3 sequences; roughly 25% were observed only once. The leading ten clones occupy around 9.2% of the sample.

Donors were about 36 systemically healthy Caucasian individuals from Russia aged 6 to 90 years. Each donor gave around 9.5 milliliters of peripheral blood, collected into EDTA-treated Vacutainer tubes. Ficoll-Paque density-gradient centrifugation was used to isolate PBMCs, with at least 6.5 million per sample. Total RNA was extracted from PBMCs with Trizol reagent, with at least 6 micrograms obtained per sample. For every donor, an aliquot of PBMCs went through flow cytometry to measure the percentages of naive CD45RAhigh/CD27high T cells. The CDR3, from cysteine to phenylalanine, totals 14 residues. The entry retains the CDR3 DNA only, 42 bases that are in frame from base 1. Per the germline V gene, SGHRS is the CDR1 and YFSETQ is the CDR2. Relative to germline, V is missing 4 bases and J is missing 0 bases, with 3 bases of the junction outside any gene match. This clonotype was recorded a few times. The specificity of this receptor is unknown. Base quality data are lacking; no much larger clone is found one base away.

Findings and caveats that apply to the study as a whole: Observed TCR beta diversity per million T cells fell roughly linearly with age, and a significant reduction was already apparent by age approximately 40. Total diversity estimates from one million sequenced T cells were considered lower bounds and underestimates. Bulk unsorted PBMC profiling prevented conclusive comparison of naive and antigen-experienced compartments. Compared with the aged group, the long-lived group had more naive CD4+ T cells, fewer expanded clones and increased TCR diversity, suggesting age selection. Because donor CMV infection status was unknown, age-related changes in expanded clonotypes were potentially confounded. The percentage of naive T cells measured by flow cytometry correlated strongly with observed TCR beta diversity.

These data also featured in a second study, about T cells of mothers and their children. As described in the second report: Nine systemically healthy Caucasian individuals, comprising three mothers and their six children, were included as donors. cDNA synthesis used all of the extracted RNA, with 1.5 ug of RNA in each 15 ul reaction. In the second PCR, sample barcodes and 2-4 random nucleotides were introduced via the M1S primer. Over 8.5 million TCR beta CDR3 reads were obtained for each mother, and 2.5 million to 3 million reads were obtained for each child. TCR recombination output is similarly shaped by thymic selection in related and unrelated pairs, with a minor effect exerted by inherited differences. Normalized repertoire overlap was always slightly but never significantly higher in related than unrelated mother-child pairs. No persistent microchimeric T cell clones were detected, at a sensitivity of around 97 clones per million clonotypes. To look for features that set related mother-child pairs apart from unrelated individuals, the researchers ran deep NGS to compare the TCR beta repertoires of mothers and children. The mean age was approximately 41 +/- 4 years for the mothers and about 10 +/- 4 years for the children. After adapter ligation with NEBNext reagents, the libraries were sequenced on Illumina HiSeq 2000 with 100+100 nt paired-end reads. To prevent cross-contamination, the mother and child libraries were prepared a month apart and were sequenced in separate runs. For each donor, somewhere between roughly 450,000 and 2,000,000 distinct TCR beta clonotypes were identified. Naive TCR beta clonotypes were estimated from low-frequency clonotypes matched to each donor's FACS-determined naive share, without sorting.

Sequenced sample: blood. The sequence is built from TRBV5-1 and TRBJ2-5; 7 bases in between match TRBD1. The receptor's source is a boy between 10 and 17 years old in good health. CDR3 protein: CASSPGQYQETQYF. The nucleotide sequence reads as follows: TGCGCCAGCAGCCCGGGACAGTACCAAGAGACCCAGTACTTC.